These 6 T cell receptor beta chains came from one sample sequenced in a study of shared clonotypes between healthy human individuals. Assay: immunoSEQ multiplex PCR; the TCRdb copy retains only in-frame clones and omits some. The table lists around 480,000 clones, roughly 79% of them singletons. The sample comprised PBMCs. These receptors were taken from a woman aged 40 to 49 in good health. Some clones in this sample may be carry-over from other donors' samples.

This rearrangement joins TRBV6-1 to TRBJ1-2; D might be TRBD1 (6 bases). The V gene lost 6 bases and the J gene lost 5 bases, with 19 bases spanning the gap. Per the germline V gene, CDR1 is MNHNS and CDR2 is SASEGT. The CDR3 extends over 15 amino acids. The CDR3 DNA follows: TGTGCCAGCAGCCCGAACTCAGGGGCTGGGTATGGCTACACCTTC. The encoded protein is CASSPNSGAGYGYTF.

The rearrangement links TRBV5-6 to TRBJ2-5; a weak D match, TRBD2 (5 bases). Deletions cut 4 bases from V and 5 bases from J, with 18 bases between. The CDR3 consists of 15 residues. The germline gives CDR1 SGHDT, CDR2 YYEEEE. The chain's CDR3 is CASSALPRRAETQYF. The DNA of the CDR3 is TGTGCCAGCAGCGCGCTACCTCGGCGGGCTGAGACCCAGTACTTC.

This chain links TRBV6-6 with TRBJ2-7; D is unclear. CDR1 is MNHNY and CDR2 is SVGAGI in the germline V gene (reference sequence). Trimming left V 0 bases short and J 7 bases short, with 13 bases between. The CDR3 has 14 residues. The CDR3 protein is CASSYSDGRWEQYF. The CDR3 DNA reads TGTGCCAGCAGTTACTCGGACGGGCGGTGGGAGCAGTACTTC.

This sequence joins TRBV6-5 and TRBJ2-6; D possibly corresponds to TRBD1 (5 bases). The CDR3 covers 16 residues. Germline assignment: CDR1 MNHEY and CDR2 SVGAGI. Trimming took 2 bases from V and 4 from J, leaving 12 bases between them. DNA of the CDR3: TGTGCCAGCAGTTACGCCAGGGTCCCCGGGGCCAACGTCCTGACTTTC. Translating it yields CASSYARVPGANVLTF.

The chain combines TRBV19 with TRBJ2-7, with 7 bases that match TRBD1. The CDR3 spans 13 residues. With 0 bases clipped from V and 12 bases from J, the junction kept 8 bases outside the gene matches. Germline values: CDR1 LNHDA, CDR2 SQIVND (reference sequence). The CDR3 DNA sequence: TGTGCCAGTAGTATAGATAGGACAGGCCGGACGTACTTC. It specifies CASSIDRTGRTYF.

The chain has TRBV7-6 and TRBJ2-2, with 10 bases identical to TRBD2. In germline, CDR1 is SGHVS, CDR2 FNYEAQ. The CDR3 runs 15 residues. V shed 2 bases and J 8 bases; nucleotides not matched to a gene: 5. The CDR3 spells CASSLSWTSGGELFF. As DNA, the CDR3 is TGTGCCAGCAGCTTATCTTGGACTAGCGGAGGGGAGCTGTTTTTT.